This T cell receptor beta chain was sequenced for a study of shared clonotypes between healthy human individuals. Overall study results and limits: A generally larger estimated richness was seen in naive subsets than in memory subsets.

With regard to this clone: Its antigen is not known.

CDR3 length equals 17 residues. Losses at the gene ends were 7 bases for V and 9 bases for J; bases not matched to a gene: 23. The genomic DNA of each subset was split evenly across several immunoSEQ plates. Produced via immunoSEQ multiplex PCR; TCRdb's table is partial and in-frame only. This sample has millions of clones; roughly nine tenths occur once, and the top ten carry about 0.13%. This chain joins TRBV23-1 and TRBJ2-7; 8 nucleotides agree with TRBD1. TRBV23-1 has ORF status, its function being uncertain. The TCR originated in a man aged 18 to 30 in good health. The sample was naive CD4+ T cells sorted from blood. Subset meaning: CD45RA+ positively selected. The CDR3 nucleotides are TGCGCCAGCACCTTAATCCCGCTCACCAGGGGGCGTGTGGGGCAGTACTTC. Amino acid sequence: CASTLIPLTRGRVGQYF.